The next 24 T cell receptor beta chains were all read from a single sample in a study of blood T cell repertoires in COVID-19. Libraries were prepared by immunoSEQ multiplex PCR; TCRdb keeps only in-frame clonotypes and omits some of them. This sample has approximately 260,000 clones, with approximately 79% found just once. Sequenced sample: peripheral blood. The receptors originated from a middle-aged woman with active or convalescent COVID-19.

Turning to this clone: The same CDR3 arises from other DNA sequences in this sample as well. DNA of the CDR3: TGTGCCAGCAGCAGGACAGGGAACACTGAAGCTTTCTTT. This sequence encodes CASSRTGNTEAFF. This chain uses TRBV6-4 with TRBJ1-1; TRBD1 matches 7 bases. Germline-derived CDR1 and CDR2 are MRHNA and SNTAGT. The V and J ends lost 6 bases and 1 base, in that order; junction bases with no gene match: 2. CDR3 length equals 13 residues.

The chain links TRBV3-1 (or the pseudogene TRBV3-2) to TRBJ2-2; D perhaps matches TRBD1 (6 bases). Trimming stripped 6 bases from V and 8 bases from J, with 22 bases between. CDR1 and CDR2 (germline): LGHDT, YNNKEL (reference sequence). This CDR3 has 16 residues. CDR3 nucleotides: TGTGCCAGCAGACTATTTCGACAGGAGCCCATTGGGGAGCTGTTTTTT. Amino acid sequence: CASRLFRQEPIGELFF.

In its sample, this clone was seen once. The chain employs TRBV10-3 and TRBJ1-1, with D unresolved. Germline assignment: CDR1 ENHRY and CDR2 SYGVKD. V was shortened by 7 bases and J by 2 bases, with 11 bases between the two germline ends. The CDR3 extends over 13 amino acids. CDR3 sequence (DNA): TGTGCCATCAAACAGACATTCAACACTGAAGCTTTCTTT. Its protein is CAIKQTFNTEAFF.

This chain connects TRBV18 to TRBJ1-5; D perhaps matches TRBD1 (5 bases). CDR1 is KGHSH, CDR2 LQKENI, per germline. The CDR3 has 13 residues. Trimming cost V 6 bases and J 2 bases, with 8 bases left between them. This CDR3 reads CASSGGGNQPQHF. The DNA for the CDR3 is TGTGCCAGCTCGGGGGGGGGCAATCAGCCCCAGCATTTT.

V gene TRBV7-9 combines with J gene TRBJ2-3, with D unresolved. CDR1 and CDR2 (germline): SEHNR, FQNEAQ (reference sequence). Trimming took 2 bases from V and 1 from J, leaving 13 bases between them. The CDR3 sequence is 16 residues long. The CDR3 protein is CASSLWPLEGTDTQYF. CDR3 coding DNA: TGTGCCAGCAGCTTATGGCCCCTAGAGGGCACAGATACGCAGTATTTT.

CDR3 residues: CASSGMTGSDTQYF. CDR3 DNA: TGTGCCAGCAGCGGCATGACAGGGTCAGATACGCAGTATTTT. The chain couples TRBV9 to TRBJ2-3; 7 bases fit TRBD1. Germline V gives CDR1 SGDLS, CDR2 YYNGEE. Trimming removed 3 bases from V and 4 bases from J; junction bases left unmatched: 5. This CDR3 spans 14 amino acids.

The rearrangement uses TRBV9 and TRBJ1-6; D might be TRBD1 (6 bases). From germline, CDR1 is SGDLS and CDR2 YYNGEE. The CDR3 extends over 16 amino acids. The V gene lost 3 bases and the J gene lost 1 base, with 11 bases spanning the gap. The CDR3 protein is CASSEQGTSYNSPLHF. The CDR3 DNA is TGTGCCAGCAGCGAGCAGGGGACGTCCTATAATTCACCCCTCCACTTT.

The chain is built from TRBV7-6 and TRBJ2-1, with 8 nucleotides matching TRBD1. V lost 1 base and J lost 3; bases outside the gene matches: 5. CDR3 size: 16 residues. Germline loops: CDR1 SGHVS, CDR2 FNYEAQ. CDR3 sequence reads: CASSLDGQGIYNEQFF. The DNA of the CDR3 is TGTGCCAGCAGCTTAGATGGACAGGGAATCTACAATGAGCAGTTCTTC.

The J gene is TRBJ1-4, the V gene TRBV28; no reliable D call. In germline, CDR1 is MDHEN, CDR2 SYDVKM. The V gene lost 6 bases and the J gene lost 8 bases, with 10 bases spanning the gap. This CDR3 comprises 12 residues. The CDR3 sequence: CASSRDREKLFF. DNA for the CDR3: TGTGCCAGCAGCCGGGATAGGGAAAAACTGTTTTTT.

V and J are TRBV5-1 and TRBJ1-5, with D possibly matching TRBD1 (5 bases). V lost 5 bases and J 0 bases, leaving 6 bases between the germline ends. CDR1 is SGHRS, CDR2 YFSETQ, per germline. The CDR3 sequence is 13 residues long. The CDR3 loop reads CASRGGSNQPQHF. As DNA, the CDR3 is TGCGCCAGCAGGGGGGGTAGCAATCAGCCCCAGCATTTT. Full variable domain (outside the CDR3, taken from reference TRBV5-1 and TRBJ1-5): KAGVTQTPRYLIKTRGQQVTLSCSPISGHRSVSWYQQTPGQGLQFLFEYFSETQRNKGNFPGRFSGRQFSNSRSEMNVSTLELGDSALYLCASRGGSNQPQHFGDGTRLSIL.

This clone was seen more than once but under ten times. The chain is built from TRBV6-4 and TRBJ2-3; D is perhaps TRBD2 (6 bases). Germline V lookup: CDR1 MRHNA, CDR2 SNTAGT. This CDR3 region has 16 residues. The V end was cut by 6 bases, the J end by 4 bases, with 20 bases between. CDR3 in amino acids: CASSFGRDGGADTQYF. DNA for the CDR3: TGTGCCAGCAGCTTCGGCCGGGACGGAGGGGCAGATACGCAGTATTTT.

The chain links TRBV7-9 to TRBJ1-2, with TRBD1 as a possible D gene (5 bases). Germline V gene lookup returns CDR1 SEHNR and CDR2 FQNEAQ (reference sequence). V shed 3 bases and J shed 2 bases, with 16 bases lying between them. The CDR3 extends over 16 amino acids. The CDR3 loop reads CASSFSGGEGNYGYTF. CDR3 coding DNA: TGTGCCAGCAGCTTCTCGGGGGGAGAGGGCAACTATGGCTACACCTTC.

The V gene is TRBV3-1 (or the pseudogene TRBV3-2), the J gene TRBJ2-1, with TRBD2 matching 13 bases. Germline assignment: CDR1 LGHDT and CDR2 YNNKEL (reference sequence). V dropped 4 bases and J dropped 7; count of bases not matched to a gene: 4. The CDR3 covers 15 residues. The CDR3 sequence: CASSLTSGGPNEQFF. CDR3 nucleotide sequence: TGTGCCAGCAGCCTGACTAGCGGGGGGCCAAATGAGCAGTTCTTC.

V gene TRBV3-1 (or the pseudogene TRBV3-2) combines with J gene TRBJ2-4; TRBD1 matches 7 bases. Germline CDR1 LGHDT, CDR2 YNNKEL (reference sequence). J was trimmed by 0 bases and V by 5 bases; bases with no gene match: 7. This CDR3 has 16 amino acids. Here the CDR3 reads CASSARDRIAKNIQYF. CDR3 in DNA: TGTGCCAGCAGCGCGAGGGACAGAATAGCCAAAAACATTCAGTACTTC.

This chain connects TRBV18 to TRBJ2-7; 10 nucleotides match TRBD1. V lost 6 bases, J lost 2 bases, and 4 bases stayed unmatched. The V gene's germline CDR1 is KGHSH and CDR2 LQKENI. This CDR3 has 14 amino acids. CDR3 nucleotides: TGTGCCAGCTCCGCCGGGACAGGGGCCTACGAGCAGTACTTC. Translation: CASSAGTGAYEQYF.

Only a few counts were recorded for this clone. The genes are TRBV11-2 and TRBJ2-1; 9 bases match TRBD1. Germline loops: CDR1 SGHAT, CDR2 FQNNGV. V was clipped by 0 bases and J by 9 bases; unmatched bases: 3. The CDR3 contains 14 residues. CDR3 residues: CASSLEGTGSEQFF. The CDR3 nucleotides are TGTGCCAGCAGCTTAGAGGGGACAGGGAGTGAGCAGTTCTTC.

The chain joins TRBV10-3 to TRBJ2-1, with TRBD2 matching over 8 bases. Germline values: CDR1 ENHRY, CDR2 SYGVKD. The CDR3 is 17 residues long. V trimming: 6 bases; J trimming: 4 bases; junction bases outside the gene matches: 14. CDR3 amino acids: CAISARSRTSSYNEQFF. As DNA, the CDR3 is TGTGCCATCAGCGCACGCTCTCGGACTAGCAGTTACAATGAGCAGTTCTTC.

The J gene is TRBJ2-3, the V gene TRBV6-4; 8 bases fit TRBD1. There are 15 residues in the CDR3. Losses at the gene ends were 3 bases for V and 4 bases for J; bases not matched to a gene: 6. The germline gives CDR1 MRHNA, CDR2 SNTAGT. The CDR3: CASSETGVDADTQYF. The CDR3, as DNA: TGTGCCAGCAGTGAGACAGGGGTAGATGCAGATACGCAGTATTTT.

This rearrangement joins TRBV19 to TRBJ2-2; 7 bases line up with TRBD1. Germline lookup yields CDR1 LNHDA and CDR2 SQIVND (reference sequence). Trimming cost V 7 bases and J 6 bases; bases outside gene matches: 20. This CDR3 region has 18 residues. The CDR3 loop is CASTIWTGTSRVPGELFF. The CDR3 DNA reads as TGTGCCAGTACCATTTGGACAGGCACTTCCAGGGTTCCCGGGGAGCTGTTTTTT. The whole variable domain, remainder taken from reference TRBV19 and TRBJ2-2, is DGGITQSPKYLFRKEGQNVTLSCEQNLNHDAMYWYRQDPGQGLRLIYYSQIVNDFQKGDIAEGYSVSREKKESFPLTVTSAQKNPTAFYLCASTIWTGTSRVPGELFFGEGSRLTVL.

This rearrangement joins TRBV18 to TRBJ2-5; TRBD1 matches 7 bases. The trim removed 6 bases at V and 1 base at J, leaving 5 bases unmatched. This CDR3 region has 14 residues. The germline V gene encodes CDR1 KGHSH and CDR2 LQKENI. The CDR3 loop reads CASSQYRGQETQYF. The CDR3 DNA follows: TGTGCCAGCTCCCAATACAGGGGCCAAGAGACCCAGTACTTC.

This clone has a handful of counts. This rearrangement joins TRBV19 to TRBJ1-6, with 7 positions matching TRBD1. The CDR3 loop spans 15 amino acids. J gave up 8 bases and V 7 bases, and 11 bases lay outside the gene matches. The V gene's germline CDR1 is LNHDA and CDR2 SQIVND (reference sequence). CDR3 DNA: TGTGCCAGTAACCCGAGGGGGCCCGGGGATTCACCCCTCCACTTT. This codes for CASNPRGPGDSPLHF.

V usage is TRBV12-5 and J usage is TRBJ1-1; D uncertain. Trimming stripped 0 bases from V and 1 base from J, with 6 bases between. The CDR3 loop spans 14 amino acids. Germline V gene sequence: CDR1 LGHNT, CDR2 FRNRAP. CDR3: CASGLVAWNTEAFF. Here the CDR3 DNA reads TGTGCTAGTGGTTTGGTAGCCTGGAACACTGAAGCTTTCTTT.

The genes are TRBV6-5 and TRBJ2-3; TRBD2 agrees at 8 bases. V dropped 6 bases and J dropped 2; count of bases not matched to a gene: 4. This CDR3 is 14 amino acids long. CDR1 and CDR2 from the germline V gene are MNHEY and SVGAGI. CDR3 sequence: CASSRGGATDTQYF. The CDR3 DNA reads as TGTGCCAGCAGCCGGGGGGGAGCCACAGATACGCAGTATTTT.

The chain combines TRBV28 with TRBJ1-1; possible D gene TRBD1, 5 bases. The CDR3 runs to 12 residues. Trimming took off 4 bases at V and 10 bases at J, with 13 bases between the two ends. Germline V gives CDR1 MDHEN, CDR2 SYDVKM. The CDR3 DNA follows: TGTGCCAGCAGTTCCAATCAACAGGTAGCTTTCTTT. This translates into CASSSNQQVAFF.